Listed here are 22 T cell receptor beta chains from one sample, sequenced in a study of control samples from healthy donors and cancer patients. Profiled with immunoSEQ multiplex PCR; TCRdb holds only in-frame clones, not every one. The data contain around 190,000 clones, almost 90% of them singletons. The sample taken for sequencing was blood. The receptors derive from a woman in her forties or fifties in good health.

The chain is built from TRBV4-1 and TRBJ1-3; 8 bases agree with TRBD1. CDR3 length: 16 residues. J was trimmed by 4 bases and V by 3 bases; bases with no gene match: 8. The V gene's germline CDR1 is MGHRA and CDR2 YSYEKL. CDR3 loop: CASSHPFRDRGNTIYF. DNA of the CDR3: TGCGCCAGCAGCCATCCCTTCCGGGACAGGGGAAACACCATATATTTT.

The chain has TRBV2 and TRBJ2-1; 12 bases line up with TRBD2. With V trimmed by 8 bases and J by 5 bases, 7 bases remained unmatched. The CDR3 is 15 residues long. Per the germline V gene, CDR1 is SNHLY and CDR2 is FYNNEI. DNA of the CDR3: TGTGCCAGCTATTTAGGACTAGCGGGAAACAATGAGCAGTTCTTC. Protein sequence: CASYLGLAGNNEQFF. Supplemented by reference TRBV2 and TRBJ2-1, the full variable domain reads EPEVTQTPSHQVTQMGQEVILRCVPISNHLYFYWYRQILGQKVEFLVSFYNNEISEKSEIFDDQFSVERPDGSNFTLKIRSTKLEDSAMYFCASYLGLAGNNEQFFGPGTRLTVL.

This clone was seen only a few times. The V call is TRBV7-9, the J call TRBJ1-4; D is uncertain. The germline V and J ends were trimmed by 3 bases and 2 bases, with 7 bases remaining between them. The germline CDR1 and CDR2 sequences are SEHNR and FQNEAQ (reference sequence). The CDR3 runs to 14 residues. In nucleotides, the CDR3 is TGTGCCAGCAGCTTCGGCCAGACTAATGAAAAACTGTTTTTT. It encodes CASSFGQTNEKLFF. The variable domain in full, completed from reference TRBV7-9 and TRBJ1-4, reads DTGVSQNPRHKITKRGQNVTFRCDPISEHNRLYWYRQTLGQGPEFLTYFQNEAQLEKSRLLSDRFSAERPKGSFSTLEIQRTEQGDSAMYLCASSFGQTNEKLFFGSGTQLSVL.

The J gene is TRBJ2-1, the V gene TRBV11-2, with D perhaps TRBD2 (5 bases). Germline V lookup: CDR1 SGHAT, CDR2 FQNNGV. This CDR3 region has 15 residues. V lost 3 bases to trimming and J lost 7 bases, with 16 bases between them. In DNA form, the CDR3 reads TGTGCCAGCAGCTTCTTAGAGGGTACGTGGAATGAGCAGTTCTTC. Its protein is CASSFLEGTWNEQFF. Full variable domain (remainder filled in from reference TRBV11-2 and TRBJ2-1): EAGVAQSPRYKIIEKRQSVAFWCNPISGHATLYWYQQILGQGPKLLIQFQNNGVVDDSQLPKDRFSAERLKGVDSTLKIQPAKLEDSAVYLCASSFLEGTWNEQFFGPGTRLTVL.

The gene calls are TRBV9 and TRBJ2-7, with a possible D match to TRBD1 (5 bases). Germline values: CDR1 SGDLS, CDR2 YYNGEE. V was pared by 4 bases and J by 6 bases, with 14 bases between. The CDR3 is 13 residues long. CDR3 coding DNA: TGTGCCAGCAGCCCCTCGACAGTTCGCGAGCAGTACTTC. Protein product: CASSPSTVREQYF.

The rearrangement uses TRBV7-2 and TRBJ1-4; D not certain. In germline, CDR1 is SGHTA, CDR2 FQGNSA. The CDR3 consists of 13 residues. V lost 3 bases and J lost 4, with 6 bases in between. CDR3 DNA: TGTGCCAGCAGCTTCCAGCATAATGAAAAACTGTTTTTT. This sequence encodes CASSFQHNEKLFF. The whole variable domain, remainder taken from reference TRBV7-2 and TRBJ1-4, is GAGVSQSPSNKVTEKGKDVELRCDPISGHTALYWYRQSLGQGLEFLIYFQGNSAPDKSGLPSDRFSAERTGGSVSTLTIQRTQQEDSAVYLCASSFQHNEKLFFGSGTQLSVL.

The chain couples TRBV11-3 to TRBJ2-7, with TRBD2 matching over 7 bases. CDR1 SGHNT and CDR2 YENEEA come from the germline V gene. This CDR3 is built from 13 residues. V was clipped by 3 bases and J by 4 bases; unmatched bases: 3. This CDR3 is CASSLAGEYEQYF. CDR3 DNA sequence: TGTGCCAGCAGCTTGGCGGGGGAATACGAGCAGTACTTC.

This chain connects TRBV28 to TRBJ1-1; D unclear. The CDR3 covers 14 residues. Germline CDR1 MDHEN, CDR2 SYDVKM. Trimming removed 4 bases at V and 9 bases at J, with 18 bases between. CDR3 DNA sequence: TGTGCCAGCAGTTCGGGATTAGGTTCAGAGAAAGCTTTCTTT. The encoded protein is CASSSGLGSEKAFF.

This clone showed up just once. The CDR3 DNA follows: TGTGCCTGGAGTGTAGCCGATAACTATGGCTACACCTTC. Translated, it gives CAWSVADNYGYTF. V is TRBV30 and J is TRBJ1-2, with no clear D. Germline loops: CDR1 GTSNPN, CDR2 SVGIG (reference sequence). V dropped 0 bases and J dropped 1 base, with 6 bases sitting between them. CDR3 length: 13 residues.

V gene TRBV24-1 combines with J gene TRBJ2-7, with unresolved D. V lost 2 bases to trimming and J lost 0 bases, with 4 bases between them. There are 13 residues in the CDR3. Per germline, CDR1 KGHDR and CDR2 SFDVKD. The CDR3 is CATSDSDSYEQYF. In nucleotides, the CDR3 is TGTGCCACCAGTGATTCGGACTCCTACGAGCAGTACTTC.

CDR3 loop: CATGEGAMETQYF. As DNA, the CDR3 is TGTGCCACCGGCGAGGGGGCCATGGAGACCCAGTACTTC. The V and J genes are TRBV24-1 and TRBJ2-5; 7 nucleotides align to TRBD1. Germline V gives CDR1 KGHDR, CDR2 SFDVKD. The V gene end was trimmed by 9 bases and the J gene end by 5 bases; junction bases not matched to a gene: 8. This CDR3 is built from 13 residues.

The chain has TRBV27 and TRBJ1-2; D gene ambiguous. The CDR3 runs to 13 residues. The V gene's germline CDR1 is MNHEY and CDR2 SMNVEV (reference sequence). Trimming stripped 4 bases from V and 0 bases from J, with 6 bases between. This chain's CDR3 is CASSSAPNYGYTF. The CDR3 DNA reads as TGTGCCAGCAGTTCCGCTCCTAACTATGGCTACACCTTC.

The rearrangement joins TRBV10-3 to TRBJ2-3, with 7 nucleotides matching TRBD2. The V and J ends lost 4 bases and 4 bases, in that order; junction bases with no gene match: 8. CDR3 size: 15 residues. Germline V CDR1 and CDR2: ENHRY, SYGVKD. For the CDR3, the DNA is TGTGCCATCAGTGGAGGCGGGAGTAGAGCAGATACGCAGTATTTT. The encoded protein is CAISGGGSRADTQYF.

V gene TRBV5-1 combines with J gene TRBJ1-1; no definite D call. Deletions cut 5 bases from V and 5 bases from J, with 7 bases between. CDR3 size: 11 residues. Germline-derived CDR1 and CDR2 are SGHRS and YFSETQ. The CDR3 here is CASRRETEAFF. In DNA form, the CDR3 reads TGCGCCAGCAGGAGAGAAACTGAAGCTTTCTTT.

In nucleotides, the CDR3 is TGTGCCAGCAGCCAAAGCCTCTGGAGCACAGATACGCAGTATTTT. As protein: CASSQSLWSTDTQYF. The chain combines TRBV3-1 (or the pseudogene TRBV3-2) with TRBJ2-3; D gene uncertain. Germline V gene data show CDR1 as LGHDT and CDR2 as YNNKEL (reference sequence). The germline V and J ends were trimmed by 2 bases and 0 bases, with 9 bases remaining between them. CDR3 size: 15 residues.

The chain has TRBV5-4 and TRBJ2-7, with TRBD2 matching over 7 bases. Germline values: CDR1 SGHNT, CDR2 YYREEE (reference sequence). Germline trimming cut 2 bases from V and 3 bases from J; bases unmatched to any gene: 11. The CDR3 totals 16 residues. CDR3 bases: TGTGCCAGCAGCTTCAGGTTGGGGGAGGGTGTCTACGAGCAGTACTTC. Protein: CASSFRLGEGVYEQYF.

In its sample, this clone was seen once. The gene calls are TRBV4-1 and TRBJ1-1; unclear D gene. CDR3 size: 15 residues. V dropped 2 bases and J dropped 1 base, with 11 bases sitting between them. Looked up from germline, CDR1 is MGHRA and CDR2 is YSYEKL. The CDR3 DNA is TGCGCCAGCAGCCAATTGACGGGAGAGAACACTGAAGCTTTCTTT. This sequence encodes CASSQLTGENTEAFF.

The DNA for the CDR3 is TGTGCCTGGCAGTATGGGACCGCCGCTGGAAACACCATATATTTT. It codes for CAWQYGTAAGNTIYF. The chain has TRBV30 and TRBJ1-3; TRBD1 is a possible D gene (5 bases). The CDR3 consists of 15 residues. Germline-derived CDR1 and CDR2 are GTSNPN and SVGIG (reference sequence). V was clipped by 5 bases and J by 2 bases, with 16 bases between them.

DNA for the CDR3: TGTGCCAGCAGCCAAGCGAGGGTTAAAGCTTTCTTT. This translates into CASSQARVKAFF. The chain recombines TRBV14 with TRBJ1-1; no clear D gene. With 1 base removed from V and 9 bases from J, the gap between germline ends came to 9 bases. The germline gives CDR1 SGHDN, CDR2 FVKESK. The CDR3 runs to 12 residues. Full variable domain (outside the CDR3, taken from reference TRBV14 and TRBJ1-1): EAGVTQFPSHSVIEKGQTVTLRCDPISGHDNLYWYRRVMGKEIKFLLHFVKESKQDESGMPNNRFLAERTGGTYSTLKVQPAELEDSGVYFCASSQARVKAFFGQGTRLTVV.

The V and J genes are TRBV12-5 and TRBJ2-5; D assignment may be TRBD1 or TRBD2 (5 bases each). Germline loops: CDR1 LGHNT, CDR2 FRNRAP. Trimming cost V 4 bases and J 9 bases, with 12 bases left between them. This CDR3 is 12 amino acids long. CDR3 amino acids: CASGSLRGAQYF. As DNA, the CDR3 is TGTGCTAGTGGTTCGCTACGAGGGGCCCAGTACTTC. The variable domain in full, with the rest retrieved from reference TRBV12-5 and TRBJ2-5, is DARVTQTPRHKVTEMGQEVTMRCQPILGHNTVFWYRQTMMQGLELLAYFRNRAPLDDSGMPKDRFSAEMPDATLATLKIQPSEPRDSAVYFCASGSLRGAQYFGPGTRLLVL.

The chain combines TRBV5-1 with TRBJ2-7, with 11 bases aligning to TRBD2. The length of the CDR3 is 15 residues. V was clipped by 4 bases and J by 2 bases; unmatched bases: 5. Looked up from germline, CDR1 is SGHRS and CDR2 is YFSETQ. The CDR3 sequence is CASSELAGDTYEQYF. The CDR3 DNA reads as TGCGCCAGCAGCGAACTAGCGGGGGACACCTACGAGCAGTACTTC.

The chain combines TRBV6-2 or TRBV6-3 with TRBJ1-1, with D uncertain. This CDR3 contains 17 residues. V lost 2 bases to trimming and J lost 4 bases, with 20 bases between them. CDR1 is MNHEY, CDR2 SVGEGT, per germline. CDR3 coding DNA: TGTGCCAGCAGTTACGATTATGTTGGGGTGTTCGGCACTGAAGCTTTCTTT. This translates into CASSYDYVGVFGTEAFF.